This TCR beta chain derives from a study of cytomegalovirus exposure and HLA in healthy donors. For the study at large: The Caucasian-associated ancestry cluster held around four fifths of 398 genotyped donors. Study observations and caveats: Common viral pathogens seemed, in a later analysis, to connect with several of the most significant clusters. An analysis was carried out later, and it reportedly showed fewer N-insertions in an Asian-associated ancestry cluster than the approximately 700-donor mean. For TCR beta chains, V- and J-gene trimming was later linked to a missense DCLRE1C variant.

Turning to this clone: Its antigen remains unidentified.

PCR employed 60 Vbeta and 13 Jbeta primers. The method was immunoSEQ multiplex PCR; TCRdb's version includes in-frame clones alone and lacks a portion of them. The sample lists 120,000 or so clones, about two thirds occurring once. The ends lost 4 bases at V and 0 bases at J; junction bases unmatched: 11. CDR1 is SGHNT, CDR2 YYREEE, per germline (reference sequence). This CDR3 region has 17 residues. Specimen: PBMCs. This TCR came from a young man in good health and CMV-seronegative. The chain joins TRBV5-4 to TRBJ2-3; 7 bases align to TRBD1. CDR3 coding DNA: TGTGCCAGCAGCCCCGTAAGGGGGCAAACTAGCACAGATACGCAGTATTTT. Translation gives CASSPVRGQTSTDTQYF.